A single sample is the source of the 14 T cell receptor beta chains below, sequenced in a study of shared T cell receptors in the human thymus. Sequencing was performed with immunoSEQ multiplex PCR; in TCRdb, only in-frame clones are kept and a portion is missing. The profile shows about 380,000 clones, approximately 95% of them singletons. Sequencing used thymocytes. The source of these receptors is a human donor.

This clone was picked up one time. This rearrangement joins TRBV18 to TRBJ2-2, with D unresolved. CDR1 is KGHSH and CDR2 is LQKENI in the germline V gene. This CDR3 spans 16 amino acids. V lost 2 bases and J 0 bases, leaving 10 bases between the germline ends. The CDR3 region is CASSPKAPANTGELFF. For the CDR3, the DNA is TGTGCCAGCTCACCAAAGGCCCCAGCGAACACCGGGGAGCTGTTTTTT. Together with reference TRBV18 and TRBJ2-2, the CDR3 gives the full variable domain: NAGVMQNPRHLVRRRGQEARLRCSPMKGHSHVYWYRQLPEEGLKFMVYLQKENIIDESGMPKERFSAEFPKEGPSILRIQQVVRGDSAAYFCASSPKAPANTGELFFGEGSRLTVL.

The chain links TRBV19 to TRBJ2-3, with 10 bases lining up with TRBD2. Germline-derived CDR1 and CDR2 are LNHDA and SQIVND (reference sequence). CDR3 length equals 19 residues. V trimming: 5 bases; J trimming: 3 bases; junction bases outside the gene matches: 17. The CDR3 DNA is TGTGCCAGTAGTTCATTCGTCGAGCGGGAGGGCCGATTGACAGATACGCAGTATTTT. Protein product: CASSSFVEREGRLTDTQYF.

The CDR3 is CASSQDREQYF. The CDR3 nucleotides are TGTGCCAGCAGCCAAGATCGCGAGCAGTACTTC. The chain joins TRBV14 to TRBJ2-7, with D unresolved. V lost 0 bases, J lost 6 bases, and 3 bases lay in between. The CDR3 sequence is 11 residues long. Looked up from germline, CDR1 is SGHDN and CDR2 is FVKESK.

This rearrangement joins TRBV5-5 to TRBJ2-7; 7 bases agree with TRBD1. V shed 2 bases and J 5 bases; nucleotides not matched to a gene: 7. Germline V gene sequence: CDR1 SGHKS, CDR2 YYEKEE (reference sequence). CDR3 size: 14 residues. CDR3 coding DNA: TGTGCCAGCAGCTTCCTTGACAGGGCTGACGAGCAGTACTTC. It is translated as CASSFLDRADEQYF.

The rearrangement joins TRBV28 to TRBJ2-3; D is ambiguous. V was cut by 5 bases and J by 2 bases, with 5 bases left in between. Germline V gene lookup returns CDR1 MDHEN and CDR2 SYDVKM. There are 12 residues in the CDR3. The CDR3 sequence is CASSHITDTQYF. The CDR3 nucleotides are TGTGCCAGCAGTCATATCACAGATACGCAGTATTTT. The variable domain in full, with the rest retrieved from reference TRBV28 and TRBJ2-3, is DVKVTQSSRYLVKRTGEKVFLECVQDMDHENMFWYRQDPGLGLRLIYFSYDVKMKEKGDIPEGYSVSREKKERFSLILESASTNQTSMYLCASSHITDTQYFGPGTRLTVL.

This chain connects TRBV4-1 to TRBJ1-1, with TRBD1 as a possible D gene (6 bases). With 0 bases removed from V and 4 bases from J, the gap between germline ends came to 18 bases. The CDR3 runs 17 residues. In germline, CDR1 is MGHRA, CDR2 YSYEKL. The CDR3 nucleotides are TGCGCCAGCAGCCAAGAACAGTTGGAAGAGGACAGCACTGAAGCTTTCTTT. Translated, it gives CASSQEQLEEDSTEAFF.

The chain links TRBV13 to TRBJ2-7, with TRBD2 identical over 9 bases. From germline, CDR1 is PRHDT and CDR2 FYEKMQ (reference sequence). The CDR3 runs 13 residues. Trimming removed 7 bases from V and 1 base from J; junction bases left unmatched: 2. CDR3 region: CASMAGGSYEQYF. DNA of the CDR3: TGTGCCAGCATGGCGGGAGGGTCCTACGAGCAGTACTTC. The full variable domain, rest sourced from reference TRBV13 and TRBJ2-7, is AAGVIQSPRHLIKEKRETATLKCYPIPRHDTVYWYQQGPGQDPQFLISFYEKMQSDKGSIPDRFSAQQFSDYHSELNMSSLELGDSALYFCASMAGGSYEQYFGPGTRLTVT.

V usage is TRBV18 and J usage is TRBJ1-4, with 11 bases aligning to TRBD1. CDR3 length: 18 amino acids. Germline lookup yields CDR1 KGHSH and CDR2 LQKENI. The V segment lost 6 bases and the J segment 7 bases; nucleotides outside the gene matches: 16. The CDR3, as DNA: TGTGCCAGCTCCCAGGACAGGGGGCTTTATAAATGGAGTGAAAAACTGTTTTTT. Residues: CASSQDRGLYKWSEKLFF. Together with reference TRBV18 and TRBJ1-4, the CDR3 gives the full variable domain: NAGVMQNPRHLVRRRGQEARLRCSPMKGHSHVYWYRQLPEEGLKFMVYLQKENIIDESGMPKERFSAEFPKEGPSILRIQQVVRGDSAAYFCASSQDRGLYKWSEKLFFGSGTQLSVL.

The chain combines TRBV27 with TRBJ2-1, with 13 bases that match TRBD2. CDR3 length: 16 residues. Per the germline V gene, CDR1 is MNHEY and CDR2 is SMNVEV (reference sequence). Trimming at V came to 4 bases and at J to 7 bases, leaving 7 bases not matched to a gene. CDR3 DNA: TGTGCCAGCAGTTCAGACGGGACTAGCGGGACAAATGAGCAGTTCTTC. Translating it yields CASSSDGTSGTNEQFF.

V gene TRBV5-1 combines with J gene TRBJ1-1, with 9 nucleotides matching TRBD1. This CDR3 has 19 amino acids. Trimming at V came to 3 bases and at J to 7 bases, leaving 22 bases not matched to a gene. Germline-derived CDR1 and CDR2 are SGHRS and YFSETQ. CDR3 amino acids: CASSSDIYRDRADVYEAFF. As DNA, the CDR3 is TGCGCCAGCAGCTCGGACATTTATCGGGACAGGGCGGATGTTTATGAAGCTTTCTTT.

This chain uses TRBV2 with TRBJ2-2; 10 nucleotides line up with TRBD2. Per germline, CDR1 SNHLY and CDR2 FYNNEI. The CDR3 is made up of 16 amino acids. V lost 6 bases, J lost 4 bases, and 8 bases stayed unmatched. CDR3 in amino acids: CASSPSGSGITGELFF. CDR3 nucleotides: TGTGCCAGCAGCCCTAGCGGGAGCGGGATCACCGGGGAGCTGTTTTTT.

This rearrangement joins TRBV7-3 to TRBJ1-1; TRBD1 matches at 8 bases. The trim removed 2 bases at V and 1 base at J, leaving 12 bases unmatched. Germline V gives CDR1 SGHTA, CDR2 FQGTGA. This CDR3 is 18 amino acids long. As DNA, the CDR3 is TGTGCCAGCAGCTTACGAGGAAAGCAGGGGGCGAAGAACACTGAAGCTTTCTTT. As protein: CASSLRGKQGAKNTEAFF.

The chain employs TRBV5-1 and TRBJ2-2; no reliable D call. CDR3 length: 13 residues. V was trimmed by 2 bases and J by 8 bases, leaving 10 bases between them. The germline V gene encodes CDR1 SGHRS and CDR2 YFSETQ. The CDR3 bases are TGCGCCAGCAGCTTTATTGGTGCGGGGGAGCTGTTTTTT. As protein: CASSFIGAGELFF.

CDR3 bases: TGTGCCAGCAGTACCGGGACTAACACAGATACGCAGTATTTT. It is translated as CASSTGTNTDTQYF. The chain employs TRBV6-5 and TRBJ2-3; 7 bases align to TRBD2. V shed 5 bases, J shed 2 bases, and the junction held 4 bases outside the gene matches. CDR3 length equals 14 residues. Per the germline V gene, CDR1 is MNHEY and CDR2 is SVGAGI.